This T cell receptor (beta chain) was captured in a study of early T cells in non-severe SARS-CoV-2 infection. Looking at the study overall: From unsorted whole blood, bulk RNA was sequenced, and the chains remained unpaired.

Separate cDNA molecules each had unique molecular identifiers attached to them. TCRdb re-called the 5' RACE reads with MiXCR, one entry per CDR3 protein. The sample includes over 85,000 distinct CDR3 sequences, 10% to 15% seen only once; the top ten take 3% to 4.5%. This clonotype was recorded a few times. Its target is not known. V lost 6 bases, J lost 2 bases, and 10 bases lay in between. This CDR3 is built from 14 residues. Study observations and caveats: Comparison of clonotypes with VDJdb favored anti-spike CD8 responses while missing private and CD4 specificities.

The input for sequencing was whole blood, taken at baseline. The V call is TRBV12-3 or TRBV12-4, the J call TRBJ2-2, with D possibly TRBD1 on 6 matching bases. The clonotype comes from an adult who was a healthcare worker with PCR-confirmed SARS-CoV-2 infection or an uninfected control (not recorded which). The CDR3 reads CASRRQANTGELFF. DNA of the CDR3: TGTGCCAGCAGAAGACAGGCTAACACCGGGGAGCTGTTTTTT.